The present T cell receptor (beta chain) was sequenced within a study of cytomegalovirus exposure and HLA in healthy donors. Study information: Most donors, roughly 77% of a few hundred genotyped, fell in the Caucasian-associated ancestry cluster.

Primers included in the PCR were 60 Vbeta and 13 Jbeta primers. Clones were read by immunoSEQ multiplex PCR, and TCRdb kept only the in-frame ones, dropping some. This sample has roughly 100,000 clones, with over 70% found just once. Points from the study as a whole: TCR beta V segments were, for the most part, productive about 87% or about 30% of the time in an earlier analysis. CMV serostatus stood as the only immune exposure information on hand. Among the sequence variants, a highly shared cluster was likely an artifact of sequencing.

Details on this clone: Its target is not known.

Trimming took 5 bases from V and 4 from J; bases not matched to a gene: 8. Germline loops: CDR1 MNHEY, CDR2 SVGAGI. The CDR3 spans 15 residues. The chain is built from TRBV6-5 and TRBJ2-3; 8 nucleotides line up with TRBD1. The receptor was derived from a man aged 25-40 years in good health and CMV-seronegative. Sequenced material: PBMCs. CDR3 nucleotides: TGTGCCAGCAGTCCTGGACAGGGTATATCAGATACGCAGTATTTT. Translation gives CASSPGQGISDTQYF.